A single sample gave rise to the 2 T cell receptor beta chains below, sequenced in a study of blood T cells in healthy people across ages. With a J-beta primer mix and a sample-barcoded 5' primer, a second PCR ran 7 to 11 cycles. One entry per CDR3 protein, called by TCRdb with MiXCR from the 5' RACE reads. The table has about 570,000 distinct CDR3 sequences, about 28% seen once; the top ten hold over 3.5%. This same sample was also taken into another study, of T cells of mothers and their children.

Sequenced input: blood. Receptors were obtained from a boy aged 2 to 10 in good health.

This clonotype was seen a handful of times. The V and J genes are TRBV2 and TRBJ2-5, with D unresolved. Trimming pared 7 bases from V and 6 bases from J, leaving 18 bases between. Germline V gene lookup returns CDR1 SNHLY and CDR2 FYNNEI. The CDR3 is 14 residues long. The CDR3 DNA reads TGTGCCAGCACCCCAGATGGGGTCGTAAAGACCCAGTACTTC. This sequence encodes CASTPDGVVKTQYF.

At least ten counts were recorded for this clonotype. The chain carries TRBV3-1 and TRBJ2-4; 7 nucleotides align to TRBD1. The CDR3 loop spans 19 amino acids. V was pared by 2 bases and J by 3 bases, with 16 bases of the junction left unmatched. CDR1 and CDR2 (germline): LGHDT, YNNKEL (reference sequence). CDR3 in amino acids: CASSQNKGAWGSGKNIQYF. The CDR3 region has the DNA TGTGCCAGCAGCCAAAATAAGGGGGCTTGGGGTTCGGGCAAAAACATTCAGTACTTC.